Listed here are 2 T cell receptor beta chains from one sample, sequenced in a study of blood T cell repertoires in COVID-19. TCRdb's copy holds only in-frame clones and misses some; the assay was immunoSEQ multiplex PCR. The sample carries 240,000 or so clones, 80% to 85% recorded once. The sequenced material came from peripheral blood. The receptors stem from a woman between 55 and 75 years old with active or convalescent COVID-19.

The chain links TRBV4-3 to TRBJ1-6, with 8 bases that match TRBD1. From germline, CDR1 is LGHNA and CDR2 YSLEER. The trim removed 0 bases at V and 7 bases at J, leaving 2 bases unmatched. The CDR3 spans 15 residues. In DNA form, the CDR3 reads TGCGCCAGCAGCCAAGAACGGACAGGGAATTCACCCCTCCACTTT. It codes for CASSQERTGNSPLHF.

This clone was counted only a few times. This sequence joins TRBV11-1 and TRBJ1-1; unclear D gene. The CDR3 spans 15 residues. V was pared by 6 bases and J by 2 bases, with 16 bases between. Germline CDR1 reads SGHAT; CDR2 reads FQDESV (reference sequence). CDR3 in amino acids: CASRLTVGGNTEAFF. Here the CDR3 DNA reads TGTGCCAGCAGACTAACTGTCGGTGGAAACACTGAAGCTTTCTTT.